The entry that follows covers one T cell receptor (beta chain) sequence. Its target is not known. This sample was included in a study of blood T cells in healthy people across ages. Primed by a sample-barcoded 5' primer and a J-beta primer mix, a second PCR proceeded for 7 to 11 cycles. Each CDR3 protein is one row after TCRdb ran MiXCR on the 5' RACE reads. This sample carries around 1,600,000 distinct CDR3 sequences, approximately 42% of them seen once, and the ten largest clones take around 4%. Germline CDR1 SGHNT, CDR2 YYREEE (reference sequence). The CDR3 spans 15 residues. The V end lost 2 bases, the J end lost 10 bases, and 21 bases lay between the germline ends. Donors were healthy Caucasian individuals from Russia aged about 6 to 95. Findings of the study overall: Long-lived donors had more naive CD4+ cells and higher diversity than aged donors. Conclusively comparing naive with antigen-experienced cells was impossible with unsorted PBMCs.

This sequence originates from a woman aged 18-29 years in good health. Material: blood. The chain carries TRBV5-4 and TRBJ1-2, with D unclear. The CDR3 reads CASSLRQPSAEDYTF. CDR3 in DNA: TGTGCCAGCAGCTTACGGCAGCCTAGCGCGGAGGACTACACCTTC.